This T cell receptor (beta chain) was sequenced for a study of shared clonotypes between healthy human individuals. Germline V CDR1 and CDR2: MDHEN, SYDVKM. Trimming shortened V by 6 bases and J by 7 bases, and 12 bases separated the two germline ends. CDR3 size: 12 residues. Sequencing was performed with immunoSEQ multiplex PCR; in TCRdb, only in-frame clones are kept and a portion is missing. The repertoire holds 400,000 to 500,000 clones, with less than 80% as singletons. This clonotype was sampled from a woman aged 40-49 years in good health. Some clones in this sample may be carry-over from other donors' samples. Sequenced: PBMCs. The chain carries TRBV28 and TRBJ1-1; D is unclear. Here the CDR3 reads CASSLRRNEAFF. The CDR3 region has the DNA TGTGCCAGCAGCCTTCGACGAAATGAAGCTTTCTTT.